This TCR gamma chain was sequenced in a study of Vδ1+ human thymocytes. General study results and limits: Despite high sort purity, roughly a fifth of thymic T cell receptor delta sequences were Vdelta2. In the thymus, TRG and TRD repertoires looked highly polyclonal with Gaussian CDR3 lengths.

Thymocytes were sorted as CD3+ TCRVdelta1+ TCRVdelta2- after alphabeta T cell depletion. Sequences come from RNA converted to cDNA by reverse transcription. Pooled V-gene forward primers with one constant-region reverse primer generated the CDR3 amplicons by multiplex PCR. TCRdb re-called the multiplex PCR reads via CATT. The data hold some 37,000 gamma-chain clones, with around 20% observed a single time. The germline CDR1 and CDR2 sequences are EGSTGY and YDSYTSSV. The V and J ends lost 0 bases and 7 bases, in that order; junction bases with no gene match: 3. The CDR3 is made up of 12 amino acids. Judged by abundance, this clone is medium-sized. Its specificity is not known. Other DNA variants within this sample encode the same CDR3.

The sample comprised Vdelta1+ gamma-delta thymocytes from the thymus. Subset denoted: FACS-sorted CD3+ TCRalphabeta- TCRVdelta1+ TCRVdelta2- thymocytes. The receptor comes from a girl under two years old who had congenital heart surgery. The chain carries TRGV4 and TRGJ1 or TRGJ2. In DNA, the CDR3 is TGTGCCACCTGGGATGGGCTCTATAAGAAACTCTTT. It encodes CATWDGLYKKLF.